The clone carrying this T cell receptor beta chain was detected a few times. TCRdb used MiXCR to reprocess the 5' RACE reads, holding one entry per CDR3 protein. The data contain 40,000 to 60,000 distinct CDR3 sequences, 14% to 15% of them singletons. The sample belongs to a study of T cells of healthy individuals. Germline V gene lookup returns CDR1 ENHRY and CDR2 SYGVKD. The CDR3 has 13 amino acids. V lost 6 bases and J lost 6, with 11 bases in between. The chain recombines TRBV10-3 with TRBJ2-2; D is undetermined. This receptor was obtained from a human donor in good health. The CDR3 coding sequence is TGTGCCATCAGCCCCAATCAGCCCGGGGAGCTGTTTTTT. Translated: CAISPNQPGELFF.